This record looks at one T cell receptor beta chain sequence and its context. Antigen unknown. The PCR used 60 Vbeta and 13 Jbeta primers. Original analysis: Approximately 87 million unique TCR beta chains, some 11 million shared, were counted in a later analysis. Sequenced by immunoSEQ multiplex PCR; TCRdb stores in-frame clones only, minus some. That table supplies the V and J calls and clone size; D and trimming were determined from the DNA. This sample's clone table lists 130,000 or so clones. Trimming took off 8 bases at V and 0 bases at J, with 10 bases between the two ends. The CDR3 length is 13 residues. Germline lookup yields CDR1 LNHDA and CDR2 SQIVND (reference sequence). These data originate in a study of cytomegalovirus exposure and HLA in healthy donors. General observations from the study: Across all donors, roughly uniform sequencing depth was an assumption of the presence/absence analyses. An Asian-associated ancestry cluster reportedly showed fewer N-insertions than the roughly 700-donor mean in a later analysis. Later analysis showed most CMV-associated TCR beta chains appearing HLA-restricted.

The chain joins TRBV19 to TRBJ1-1; perhaps TRBD1 as D (5 bases). This TCR was sampled from a young man in good health and CMV-seronegative. Sequencing was done on a sample of PBMCs. In DNA, the CDR3 is TGTGCCAGTTCCACAGGCATGAACACTGAAGCTTTCTTT. Its translation: CASSTGMNTEAFF.